A selection of T cell receptor beta chains follows, all from one sample in a study of neurological immune-mediated disorders. TCRdb analysed the 5' RACE reads with MiXCR anew, one entry per CDR3 protein. The top ten hold about 1.8% of the sample, which has 65,000 to 90,000 distinct CDR3 sequences, under 13% seen once. The specimen sequenced was PBMCs. The source is a man aged 35-49 years in good health. The CDR3 runs from the conserved cysteine through the conserved F or W. D genes are given only for firm matches. Clone size is given for some rows only: seen once, a few or many times, or a class if the clone is expanded.

CDR3 DNA: TGCAGTGCTAGAGTCAAGGGGGGACTGGAGACCCAGTACTTC
CDR3 protein: CSARVKGGLETQYF
V gene: TRBV20-1
D gene: NA
clone size: many
J gene: TRBJ2-5

CDR3 DNA: TGCAGCGTTGTTGCGGGAGTACTCGGTGAGCAGTTCTTC
CDR3 protein: CSVVAGVLGEQFF
V gene: TRBV29-1
D gene: TRBD2
clone size: NA
J gene: TRBJ2-1

CDR3 DNA: TGTGCCAGCTCAGTGCAGGGGGAGAATGAGCAGTTCTTC
CDR3 protein: CASSVQGENEQFF
V gene: TRBV18
D gene: TRBD1
clone size: NA
J gene: TRBJ2-1

CDR3 DNA: TGCGCCAGCAGCTACGAGGGAGGGGTTAGCACAGATACGCAGTATTTT
CDR3 protein: CASSYEGGVSTDTQYF
V gene: TRBV5-1
D gene: TRBD2
clone size: many
J gene: TRBJ2-3

CDR3 DNA: TGTGCCAGCAGCTTAGACCCACCAGCAGACAGGAACTCTGGGGCCAACGTCCTGACTTTC
CDR3 protein: CASSLDPPADRNSGANVLTF
V gene: TRBV11-2
D gene: NA
clone size: NA
J gene: TRBJ2-6

CDR3 DNA: TGTGCCAGCAGGGGATGGGGAGGGGGTCGTAACACTGAAGCTTTCTTT
CDR3 protein: CASRGWGGGRNTEAFF
V gene: TRBV25-1
D gene: NA
clone size: many
J gene: TRBJ1-1

CDR3 DNA: TGTGCCAGTAGTATAGCAGGAGGGATCGGGGAGCTGTTTTTT
CDR3 protein: CASSIAGGIGELFF
V gene: TRBV19
D gene: NA
clone size: NA
J gene: TRBJ2-2

CDR3 DNA: TGTGCCAGCAGTTACTACTTACCGGGACCGGCCTCCTACGAGCAGTACTTC
CDR3 protein: CASSYYLPGPASYEQYF
V gene: TRBV6-5
D gene: NA
clone size: many
J gene: TRBJ2-7

CDR3 DNA: TGCGTCGCCGGGAGGGAAAAACTGTTTTTT
CDR3 protein: CVAGREKLFF
V gene: TRBV29-1
D gene: NA
clone size: NA
J gene: TRBJ1-4

CDR3 DNA: TGTGCCAGTAGTTCACTTTACGACAGATCGGATACGCAGTATTTT
CDR3 protein: CASSSLYDRSDTQYF
V gene: TRBV19
D gene: NA
clone size: few
J gene: TRBJ2-3

CDR3 DNA: TGTGCCAGCAGCTTAGACGGGGGTGCTTATAATGAAAAACTGTTTTTT
CDR3 protein: CASSLDGGAYNEKLFF
V gene: TRBV7-9
D gene: NA
clone size: many
J gene: TRBJ1-4

CDR3 DNA: TGCGCCAGCGGGGAAGCCCGGGAAGGAGAGACCCAGTACTTC
CDR3 protein: CASGEAREGETQYF
V gene: TRBV5-1
D gene: NA
clone size: many
J gene: TRBJ2-5

CDR3 DNA: TGTGCCAGCAGGGCGGCCAGCACAGATACGCAGTATTTT
CDR3 protein: CASRAASTDTQYF
V gene: TRBV7-3
D gene: NA
clone size: few
J gene: TRBJ2-3

CDR3 DNA: TGCAGTGCTAGACTGCCAGGACAGCCGTATAATTCACCCCTCCACTTT
CDR3 protein: CSARLPGQPYNSPLHF
V gene: TRBV20-1
D gene: NA
clone size: many
J gene: TRBJ1-6

CDR3 DNA: TGTGCCAGCAGCTTGGCCTCCTACGAGCAGTACTTC
CDR3 protein: CASSLASYEQYF
V gene: TRBV5-6
D gene: NA
clone size: many
J gene: TRBJ2-7